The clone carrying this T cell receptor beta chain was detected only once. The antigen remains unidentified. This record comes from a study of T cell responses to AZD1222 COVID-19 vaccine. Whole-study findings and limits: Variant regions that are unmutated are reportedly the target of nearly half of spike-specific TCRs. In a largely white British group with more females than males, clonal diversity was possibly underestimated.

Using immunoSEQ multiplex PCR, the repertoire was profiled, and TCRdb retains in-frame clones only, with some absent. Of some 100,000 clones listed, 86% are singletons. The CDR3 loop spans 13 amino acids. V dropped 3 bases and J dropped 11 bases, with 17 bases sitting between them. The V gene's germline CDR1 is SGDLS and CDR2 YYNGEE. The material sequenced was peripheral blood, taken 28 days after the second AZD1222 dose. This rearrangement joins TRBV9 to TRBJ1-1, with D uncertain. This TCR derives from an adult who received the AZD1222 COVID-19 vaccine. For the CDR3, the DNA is TGTGCCAGCAGCGCCAATGCGAACACCCAGGCTTTCTTT. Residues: CASSANANTQAFF.